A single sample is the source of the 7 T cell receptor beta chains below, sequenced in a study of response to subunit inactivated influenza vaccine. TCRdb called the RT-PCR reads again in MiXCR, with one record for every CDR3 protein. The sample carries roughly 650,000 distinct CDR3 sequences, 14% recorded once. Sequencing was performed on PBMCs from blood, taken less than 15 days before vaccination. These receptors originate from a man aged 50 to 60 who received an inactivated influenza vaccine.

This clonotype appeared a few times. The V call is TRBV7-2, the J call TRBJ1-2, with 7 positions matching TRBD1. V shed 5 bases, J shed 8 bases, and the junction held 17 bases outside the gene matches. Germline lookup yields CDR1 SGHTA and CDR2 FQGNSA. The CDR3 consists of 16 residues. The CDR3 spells CASSLTGQMRMGGYTF. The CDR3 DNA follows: TGTGCCAGCAGCCTAACGGGACAGATGAGAATGGGCGGCTACACCTTC.

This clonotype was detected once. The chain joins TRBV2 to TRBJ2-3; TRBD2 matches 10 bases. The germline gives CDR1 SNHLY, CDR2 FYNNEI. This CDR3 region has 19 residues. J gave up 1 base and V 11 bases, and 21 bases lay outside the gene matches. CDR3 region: CAFCFFPSGRRDRTDTQYF. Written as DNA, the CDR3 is TGTGCCTTCTGTTTTTTTCCTAGCGGGAGACGGGATCGCACAGATACGCAGTATTTT.

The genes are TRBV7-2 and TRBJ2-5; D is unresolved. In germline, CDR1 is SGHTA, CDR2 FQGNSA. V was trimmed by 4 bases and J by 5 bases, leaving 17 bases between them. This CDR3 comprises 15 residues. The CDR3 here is CASSSIGRPKETQYF. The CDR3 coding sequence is TGTGCCAGCAGCTCCATCGGGCGCCCGAAGGAGACCCAGTACTTC.

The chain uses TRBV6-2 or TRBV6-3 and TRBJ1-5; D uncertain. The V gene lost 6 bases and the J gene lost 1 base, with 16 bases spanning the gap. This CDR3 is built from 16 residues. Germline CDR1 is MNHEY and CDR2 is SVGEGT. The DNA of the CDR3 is TGTGCCAGCAGAGACCGTAATTGGGGAAGCAATCAGCCCCAGCATTTT. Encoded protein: CASRDRNWGSNQPQHF.

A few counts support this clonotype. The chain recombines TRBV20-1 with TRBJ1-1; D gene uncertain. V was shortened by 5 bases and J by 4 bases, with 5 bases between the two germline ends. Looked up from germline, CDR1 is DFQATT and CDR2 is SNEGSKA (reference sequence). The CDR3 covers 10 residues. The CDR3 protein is CSAFTTEAFF. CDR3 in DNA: TGCAGTGCTTTTACCACTGAAGCTTTCTTT.

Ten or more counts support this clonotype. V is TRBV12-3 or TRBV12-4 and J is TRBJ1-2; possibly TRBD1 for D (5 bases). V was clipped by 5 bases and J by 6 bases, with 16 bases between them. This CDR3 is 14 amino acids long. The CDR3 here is CASSTDQGIDGYTF. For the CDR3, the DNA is TGTGCCAGCAGTACGGATCAGGGTATTGATGGCTACACCTTC.

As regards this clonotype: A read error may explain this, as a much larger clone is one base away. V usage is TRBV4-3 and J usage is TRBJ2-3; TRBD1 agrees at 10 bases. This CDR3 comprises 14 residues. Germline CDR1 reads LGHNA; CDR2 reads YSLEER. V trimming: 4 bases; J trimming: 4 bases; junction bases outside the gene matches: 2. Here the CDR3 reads CASSPGTGADTQYF. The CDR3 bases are TGCGCCAGCAGCCCGGGGACAGGGGCAGATACGCAGTATTTT.